This record looks at one TCR beta chain sequence and its context. Positive CCR7 selection of CD45RO-negative cells yielded the naive CD8 cells, and terminally differentiated effector memory CD45RA+ cells were excluded. Only in-frame clones appear in the TCRdb table, and some are missing; sequencing was by immunoSEQ multiplex PCR. This table holds millions of clones, just under 95% found once. This sample was taken from a study of shared clonotypes between healthy human individuals. Turning to the study itself: The people who gave samples were two women and three men aged 18 to 49.

The sequence came from a man aged 18 to 29 in good health. The sequenced sample was naive CD8+ T cells sorted from blood.

Here the CDR3 reads CASRTQGVWSGYTF. The CDR3 DNA reads TGTGCCAGCAGGACTCAGGGGGTGTGGAGTGGCTACACCTTC. The chain couples TRBV27 to TRBJ1-2; TRBD1 matches 7 bases. Germline CDR1 is MNHEY and CDR2 is SMNVEV (reference sequence). This CDR3 spans 14 amino acids. The junction had 11 bases not matched to a gene; V was cut back by 6 bases and J by 7 bases.